This T cell receptor beta chain was observed in a study of CD8 T cells in ankylosing spondylitis. Findings and limits, study-wide: Matched ankylosing spondylitis synovial fluid reportedly contained a significantly enriched population of disease-linked clones. Before this, some motif variants had been reported in reactive arthritis synovial fluid and blood.

This clonotype has at least ten counts. Its antigen remains unknown. Quantitative barcoded 5'-RACE was used to prepare TCR beta libraries. A single record per CDR3 protein comes from TCRdb applying MiXCR to the 5' RACE reads. This sample yields a few hundred thousand distinct CDR3 sequences, of which over 15% are seen a single time; 7.5% to 9.5% belongs to the top ten. Trimming took 0 bases from V and 4 from J; bases not matched to a gene: 2. The CDR3 loop spans 15 amino acids. Germline CDR1 is SGHKS and CDR2 is YYEKEE (reference sequence). Sample: blood, either unsorted or a sorted T cell fraction (not recorded which). This rearrangement joins TRBV5-5 to TRBJ2-2; 8 bases map to TRBD2. The receptor was isolated from a male donor with ankylosing spondylitis or in good health (not recorded which). In nucleotides, the CDR3 is TGTGCCAGCAGCTTGGGCGGGGGGCCCACCGGGGAGCTGTTTTTT. Protein: CASSLGGGPTGELFF.